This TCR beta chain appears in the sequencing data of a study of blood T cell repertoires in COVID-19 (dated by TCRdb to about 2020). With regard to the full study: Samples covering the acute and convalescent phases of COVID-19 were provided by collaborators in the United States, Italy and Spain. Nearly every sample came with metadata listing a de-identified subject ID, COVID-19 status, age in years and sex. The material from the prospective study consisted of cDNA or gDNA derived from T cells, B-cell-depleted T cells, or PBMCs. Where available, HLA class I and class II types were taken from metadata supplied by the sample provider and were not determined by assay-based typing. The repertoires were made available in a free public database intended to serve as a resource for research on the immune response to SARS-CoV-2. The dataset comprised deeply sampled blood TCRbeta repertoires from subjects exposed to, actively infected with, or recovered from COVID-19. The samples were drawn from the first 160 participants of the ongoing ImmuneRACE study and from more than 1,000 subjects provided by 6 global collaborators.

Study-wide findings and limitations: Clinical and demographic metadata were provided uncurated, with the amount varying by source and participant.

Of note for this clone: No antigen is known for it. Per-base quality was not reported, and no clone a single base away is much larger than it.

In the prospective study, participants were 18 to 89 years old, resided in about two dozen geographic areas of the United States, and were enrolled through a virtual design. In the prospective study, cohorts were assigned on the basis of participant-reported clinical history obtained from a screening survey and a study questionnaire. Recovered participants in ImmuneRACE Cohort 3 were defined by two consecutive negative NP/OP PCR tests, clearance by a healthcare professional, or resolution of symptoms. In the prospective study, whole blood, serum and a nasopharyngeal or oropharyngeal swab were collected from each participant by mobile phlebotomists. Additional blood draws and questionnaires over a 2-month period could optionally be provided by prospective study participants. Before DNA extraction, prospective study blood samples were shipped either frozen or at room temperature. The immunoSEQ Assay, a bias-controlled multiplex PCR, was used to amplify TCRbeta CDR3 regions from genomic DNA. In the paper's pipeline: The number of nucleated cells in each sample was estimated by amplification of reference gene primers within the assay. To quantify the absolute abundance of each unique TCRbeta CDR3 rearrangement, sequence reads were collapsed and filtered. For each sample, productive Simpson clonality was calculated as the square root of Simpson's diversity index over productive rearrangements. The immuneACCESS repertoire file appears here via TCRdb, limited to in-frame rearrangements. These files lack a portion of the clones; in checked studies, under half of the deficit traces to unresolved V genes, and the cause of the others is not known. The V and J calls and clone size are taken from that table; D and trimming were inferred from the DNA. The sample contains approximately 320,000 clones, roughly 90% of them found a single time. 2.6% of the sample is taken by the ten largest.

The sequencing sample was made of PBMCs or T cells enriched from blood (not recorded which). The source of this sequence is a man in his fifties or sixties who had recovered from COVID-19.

The encoded CDR3 is CASSPGQFGYEQYF. The bases read TGTGCCAGCAGCCCGGGACAGTTTGGGTACGAGCAGTACTTC. The rearranged chain carries TRBV7-2 and TRBJ2-7; the central 7 bases match TRBD1. As encoded in the germline V gene, CDR1 is SGHTA while CDR2 is FQGNSA. Ends trimmed: V by 5 bases, J by 4 bases; bases unmatched to a gene: 8. The CDR3 measures 14 amino acids from cysteine to phenylalanine. The retained sequence is limited to the CDR3, 42 bases, with the frame set at the first base.